A selection of T cell receptor beta chains follows, all from one sample in a study of blood T cell repertoires in COVID-19. Here immunoSEQ multiplex PCR was the method, and the copy in TCRdb shows in-frame clones only, minus some. The repertoire holds 250,000 to 400,000 clones, with about 87% as singletons. The specimen sequenced was peripheral blood. Receptors were obtained from a woman in her twenties or thirties with COVID-19, enrolled during active disease. Each CDR3 is given with its conserved first and last residue. The order of the fields is D gene, V gene, clone size, J gene, CDR3 DNA, CDR3 protein. A D gene is named only where the DNA matches it firmly. Clone sizes are given selectively: once, few, many, or a class where the clone is expanded.

D gene: -; V gene: TRBV5-4; clone size: -; J gene: TRBJ2-1; CDR3 DNA: TGTGCCAGCAGCTTGGGACAACACAAACGGGAGAATGAGCAGTTCTTC; CDR3 protein: CASSLGQHKRENEQFF
D gene: -; V gene: TRBV6-2/TRBV6-3; clone size: -; J gene: TRBJ1-1; CDR3 DNA: TGTGCCAGCAGTTACACAGGGCTGAACACTGAAGCTTTCTTT; CDR3 protein: CASSYTGLNTEAFF
D gene: -; V gene: TRBV7-9; clone size: -; J gene: TRBJ1-2; CDR3 DNA: TGTGCCAGCAGCTTAGGCAGTAGCCCGTATGGCTACACCTTC; CDR3 protein: CASSLGSSPYGYTF
D gene: -; V gene: TRBV28; clone size: -; J gene: TRBJ1-4; CDR3 DNA: TGTGCCAGCAGCCCCACTCCGGAAAAACTGTTTTTT; CDR3 protein: CASSPTPEKLFF
D gene: TRBD1; V gene: TRBV3-1/TRBV3-2; clone size: -; J gene: TRBJ1-3; CDR3 DNA: TGTGCCAGCAGCCGCGGGACAGGCTCTGGAAACACCATATATTTT; CDR3 protein: CASSRGTGSGNTIYF
D gene: TRBD1; V gene: TRBV6-2/TRBV6-3; clone size: -; J gene: TRBJ1-5; CDR3 DNA: TGTGCCAGCAGTTACCACGACAGGGGGAATCAGCCCCAGCATTTT; CDR3 protein: CASSYHDRGNQPQHF
D gene: TRBD1; V gene: TRBV9; clone size: -; J gene: TRBJ2-7; CDR3 DNA: TGTGCCAGCAGCGCCTCAGGGGGAGCCGAGCAGTACTTC; CDR3 protein: CASSASGGAEQYF
D gene: TRBD2; V gene: TRBV9; clone size: -; J gene: TRBJ2-3; CDR3 DNA: TGTGCCAGCAGCGTAGGAGAGCGGGGGGGTATATATACGCAGTATTTT; CDR3 protein: CASSVGERGGIYTQYF
D gene: -; V gene: TRBV9; clone size: -; J gene: TRBJ1-5; CDR3 DNA: TGTGCCAGCAGCCCCGAGGGCGGCAATCAGCCCCAGCATTTT; CDR3 protein: CASSPEGGNQPQHF
D gene: TRBD1; V gene: TRBV30; clone size: -; J gene: TRBJ1-1; CDR3 DNA: TGTGCCTGGAGGACTCCGGGACAGTCGAACACTGAAGCTTTCTTT; CDR3 protein: CAWRTPGQSNTEAFF
D gene: TRBD1; V gene: TRBV5-5; clone size: -; J gene: TRBJ2-7; CDR3 DNA: TGTGCCAGCAGCTTGGGACAGGACAGGGTTTACGAGCAGTACTTC; CDR3 protein: CASSLGQDRVYEQYF
D gene: -; V gene: TRBV30; clone size: -; J gene: TRBJ1-4; CDR3 DNA: TGTGCCTGGAGTACCGACGGTGGAGCTAATGAAAAACTGTTTTTT; CDR3 protein: CAWSTDGGANEKLFF
D gene: -; V gene: TRBV14; clone size: -; J gene: TRBJ1-2; CDR3 DNA: TGTGCCAGCAGCCAGAGGGGACATGGGGACTATGGCTACACCTTC; CDR3 protein: CASSQRGHGDYGYTF
D gene: -; V gene: TRBV7-2; clone size: -; J gene: TRBJ2-2; CDR3 DNA: TGTGCCAGCAGCTGGAGGGGCCCGAACACCGGGGAGCTGTTTTTT; CDR3 protein: CASSWRGPNTGELFF
D gene: TRBD1; V gene: TRBV25-1; clone size: -; J gene: TRBJ1-5; CDR3 DNA: TGTGCCAGCATAGGGACAGGGCTCTACTCGGGTCAGCCCCAGCATTTT; CDR3 protein: CASIGTGLYSGQPQHF
D gene: -; V gene: TRBV11-3; clone size: -; J gene: TRBJ2-1; CDR3 DNA: TGTGCCAGCAGCTTAGACGGACAAAGCTCCTACAATGAGCAGTTCTTC; CDR3 protein: CASSLDGQSSYNEQFF
D gene: -; V gene: TRBV7-8; clone size: -; J gene: TRBJ1-2; CDR3 DNA: TGTGCCAGCAGCTTAGGTTTCGGCAGCGATTATGGCTACACCTTC; CDR3 protein: CASSLGFGSDYGYTF
D gene: TRBD1; V gene: TRBV5-5; clone size: -; J gene: TRBJ2-1; CDR3 DNA: TGTGCCAGCAGCCACCGGGACAGCTCCTACAATGAGCAGTTCTTC; CDR3 protein: CASSHRDSSYNEQFF
D gene: TRBD1; V gene: TRBV2; clone size: -; J gene: TRBJ1-2; CDR3 DNA: TGTGCCAGCAGCGCGGACAGGGGCGGATATGGCTACACCTTC; CDR3 protein: CASSADRGGYGYTF
D gene: -; V gene: TRBV7-9; clone size: -; J gene: TRBJ1-1; CDR3 DNA: TGTGCCAGCAGCCCCTCGAACACTGAAGCTTTCTTT; CDR3 protein: CASSPSNTEAFF
D gene: TRBD1; V gene: TRBV6-2/TRBV6-3; clone size: -; J gene: TRBJ1-6; CDR3 DNA: TGTGCCAGCAGCCTCGGACAGGTTTTATCTCTCCACTTT; CDR3 protein: CASSLGQVLSLHF
D gene: -; V gene: TRBV4-1; clone size: once; J gene: TRBJ1-4; CDR3 DNA: TGCGCCAGCAGCCAAGAGTCGTCCGGGTTCGAAAAACTGTTTTTT; CDR3 protein: CASSQESSGFEKLFF
D gene: -; V gene: TRBV9; clone size: -; J gene: TRBJ1-6; CDR3 DNA: TGTGCCAGCAGCGCTTACAGGAATTCACCCCTCCACTTT; CDR3 protein: CASSAYRNSPLHF
D gene: TRBD1; V gene: TRBV6-1; clone size: -; J gene: TRBJ2-3; CDR3 DNA: TGTGCCAGTTTGGACACAGGGGCAGGGGATACGCAGTATTTT; CDR3 protein: CASLDTGAGDTQYF
D gene: TRBD1; V gene: TRBV6-4; clone size: -; J gene: TRBJ1-3; CDR3 DNA: TGTGCCAGCAACCCGACAGGGACTGGAAACACCATATATTTT; CDR3 protein: CASNPTGTGNTIYF
D gene: -; V gene: TRBV7-3; clone size: -; J gene: TRBJ2-7; CDR3 DNA: TGTGCCAGCAGCTTAAGCCCTAGCTACGAGCAGTACTTC; CDR3 protein: CASSLSPSYEQYF
D gene: -; V gene: TRBV5-3; clone size: -; J gene: TRBJ1-5; CDR3 DNA: TGTGCCAGAAGCTTGGGGCACCGATTCCAGCCCCAGCATTTT; CDR3 protein: CARSLGHRFQPQHF
D gene: -; V gene: TRBV2; clone size: -; J gene: TRBJ2-7; CDR3 DNA: TGTGCCATCCAGTGGGAGTGGAGCTCCTACGAGCAGTACTTC; CDR3 protein: CAIQWEWSSYEQYF
D gene: -; V gene: TRBV10-3; clone size: -; J gene: TRBJ2-5; CDR3 DNA: TGTGCCATCTATACTTACCTATACTTAGAGACCCAGTACTTC; CDR3 protein: CAIYTYLYLETQYF
D gene: TRBD1; V gene: TRBV29-1; clone size: -; J gene: TRBJ1-5; CDR3 DNA: TGCAGCGTCCTTGGGACAGAGTTGAATCAGCCCCAGCATTTT; CDR3 protein: CSVLGTELNQPQHF
D gene: -; V gene: TRBV5-1; clone size: few; J gene: TRBJ1-1; CDR3 DNA: TGCGCCAGCAGAATGGACAACTGGAACACTGAAGCTTTCTTT; CDR3 protein: CASRMDNWNTEAFF
D gene: -; V gene: TRBV6-1; clone size: -; J gene: TRBJ1-1; CDR3 DNA: TGTGCCACACAAAAGGGGATCTTACTGAACACTGAAGCTTTCTTT; CDR3 protein: CATQKGILLNTEAFF
D gene: TRBD2; V gene: TRBV6-5; clone size: -; J gene: TRBJ2-1; CDR3 DNA: TGTGCCAGCAGTTACGGGACTAGCGGGTACAATGAGCAGTTCTTC; CDR3 protein: CASSYGTSGYNEQFF
D gene: TRBD2; V gene: TRBV28; clone size: -; J gene: TRBJ2-5; CDR3 DNA: TGTGCCAGCAGTTTTACGGGAGGGACCCAGTACTTC; CDR3 protein: CASSFTGGTQYF
D gene: -; V gene: TRBV5-1; clone size: -; J gene: TRBJ2-7; CDR3 DNA: TGCGCCAGCAGCTTTACCACGACAGACTACGAGCAGTACTTC; CDR3 protein: CASSFTTTDYEQYF
D gene: -; V gene: TRBV6-1; clone size: -; J gene: TRBJ2-2; CDR3 DNA: TGTGCCAGCAGTGATAATGGGGCGCGGTCCGGGGAGCTGTTTTTT; CDR3 protein: CASSDNGARSGELFF
D gene: -; V gene: TRBV6-2/TRBV6-3; clone size: -; J gene: TRBJ1-5; CDR3 DNA: TGTGCCAGCAGTTCCCAAGGGGGTCAGCCCCAGCATTTT; CDR3 protein: CASSSQGGQPQHF
D gene: TRBD1; V gene: TRBV5-5; clone size: -; J gene: TRBJ1-4; CDR3 DNA: TGTGCCAGCAGCTCGGGACAGGGGAGTGAAAAACTGTTTTTT; CDR3 protein: CASSSGQGSEKLFF
D gene: -; V gene: TRBV27; clone size: -; J gene: TRBJ1-2; CDR3 DNA: TGTGCCAGCAGCCTCGGGGAGGGCAGTGGCTACACCTTC; CDR3 protein: CASSLGEGSGYTF
D gene: -; V gene: TRBV19; clone size: -; J gene: TRBJ1-5; CDR3 DNA: TGTGCCAGTAGCCAGCAGGGAAGGGGTCAGCCCCAGCATTTT; CDR3 protein: CASSQQGRGQPQHF
D gene: -; V gene: TRBV4-2; clone size: few; J gene: TRBJ1-2; CDR3 DNA: TGTGCCAGCAGCCAAGATCAGGGAGGCTATGGCTACACCTTC; CDR3 protein: CASSQDQGGYGYTF
D gene: TRBD1; V gene: TRBV7-9; clone size: -; J gene: TRBJ1-5; CDR3 DNA: TGTGCCAGCAGCCCAAAGGGGACAGGGTATCAGCCCCAGCATTTT; CDR3 protein: CASSPKGTGYQPQHF
D gene: TRBD1; V gene: TRBV19; clone size: -; J gene: TRBJ2-1; CDR3 DNA: TGTGCCAGTAGTATCGACGACAGGGGGGTCAATGAGCAGTTCTTC; CDR3 protein: CASSIDDRGVNEQFF
D gene: -; V gene: TRBV3-1/TRBV3-2; clone size: -; J gene: TRBJ2-3; CDR3 DNA: TGTGCCAGCAGCCAAGGTGGGGGGACCCATACGCAGTATTTT; CDR3 protein: CASSQGGGTHTQYF
D gene: -; V gene: TRBV12-3/TRBV12-4; clone size: -; J gene: TRBJ1-2; CDR3 DNA: TGTGCCACCGGGGGGACCATCTATGGCTACACCTTC; CDR3 protein: CATGGTIYGYTF
D gene: -; V gene: TRBV20-1; clone size: -; J gene: TRBJ2-1; CDR3 DNA: TGCAGTGACAGAGTCAATGAGCAGTTCTTC; CDR3 protein: CSDRVNEQFF
D gene: -; V gene: TRBV5-1; clone size: -; J gene: TRBJ1-2; CDR3 DNA: TGCGCCAGCAGCGAGGGACTCGTTCAGGATGTTGGCTACACCTTC; CDR3 protein: CASSEGLVQDVGYTF
D gene: TRBD1; V gene: TRBV18; clone size: -; J gene: TRBJ1-3; CDR3 DNA: TGTGCCAGCTCACCGGGGACTGGGACAGGGGGATCTGGAAACACCATATATTTT; CDR3 protein: CASSPGTGTGGSGNTIYF
D gene: -; V gene: TRBV5-3; clone size: -; J gene: TRBJ1-3; CDR3 DNA: TGTGCCAGAAGCTTGGAATGGGCGTGCTCTGGAAACACCATATATTTT; CDR3 protein: CARSLEWACSGNTIYF
D gene: -; V gene: TRBV19; clone size: few; J gene: TRBJ2-7; CDR3 DNA: TGTGCCAGTAGTCACTACGCGGGCAGGACAGTCTATCACGAGCAGTACTTC; CDR3 protein: CASSHYAGRTVYHEQYF
D gene: TRBD1; V gene: TRBV6-5; clone size: -; J gene: TRBJ2-1; CDR3 DNA: TGTGCCATCTGGACAGGGGGTTATGAGCAGTTCTTC; CDR3 protein: CAIWTGGYEQFF
D gene: -; V gene: TRBV4-1; clone size: -; J gene: TRBJ1-1; CDR3 DNA: TGCGCCAGCAGTCAAGCGGAGGGACTGTACACTGAAGCTTTCTTT; CDR3 protein: CASSQAEGLYTEAFF
D gene: -; V gene: TRBV5-6; clone size: -; J gene: TRBJ2-3; CDR3 DNA: TGTGCCAGCAGCTTGTCGGGACTTAGCACAGATACGCAGTATTTT; CDR3 protein: CASSLSGLSTDTQYF
D gene: -; V gene: TRBV9; clone size: once; J gene: TRBJ1-1; CDR3 DNA: TGTGCCAGCAGCGCGGGGTTGAACACTGAAGCTTTCTTT; CDR3 protein: CASSAGLNTEAFF
D gene: TRBD1; V gene: TRBV4-2; clone size: -; J gene: TRBJ1-5; CDR3 DNA: TGTGCCAGCAGCCAAGGACAGGGTTGGAATCAGCCCCAGCATTTT; CDR3 protein: CASSQGQGWNQPQHF